These 29 T cell receptor beta chains were sequenced from one sample in a study of beta chain features in type 1 diabetes. Since all of the isolated RNA was reverse transcribed, expressed TCRB transcripts were what got sequenced. Profiling relied on immunoSEQ multiplex PCR, and the TCRdb table lists in-frame clones only, not all of them. The repertoire consists of 620,000 or so clones, with roughly a sixth occurring once and the leading ten covering 0.093%. The sample comprised naive CD4+ T cells from blood. The receptors stem from a man aged 18 to 29 in good health.

This clone has just a few counts. The chain is built from TRBV30 and TRBJ2-5; TRBD2 matches at 7 bases. CDR3 length: 13 amino acids. The V segment lost 2 bases and the J segment 7 bases; nucleotides outside the gene matches: 7. CDR1 is GTSNPN, CDR2 SVGIG, per germline (reference sequence). The CDR3 DNA sequence: TGTGCCTGGAGTCGCCAGGGAGGGTCGACCCAGTACTTC. Translation: CAWSRQGGSTQYF.

The J gene is TRBJ2-7, the V gene TRBV28; TRBD2 agrees at 8 bases. Germline-derived CDR1 and CDR2 are MDHEN and SYDVKM. The V and J ends lost 6 bases and 3 bases, in that order; junction bases with no gene match: 7. The CDR3 covers 14 residues. CDR3 protein: CASSRSGGLYEQYF. The DNA for the CDR3 is TGTGCCAGCAGCCGCAGCGGGGGCCTCTACGAGCAGTACTTC.

This clone was seen repeatedly, ten times or more. The rearrangement uses TRBV10-3 and TRBJ2-7, with D unresolved. The CDR3 has 11 residues. Germline V gene sequence: CDR1 ENHRY, CDR2 SYGVKD. The germline V and J ends were trimmed by 5 bases and 7 bases, with 9 bases remaining between them. This CDR3 is CAISLGIEQYF. CDR3 nucleotides: TGTGCCATCAGTTTGGGGATTGAGCAGTACTTC.

This clone was counted only a few times. CDR3 loop: CASTLHSTGGHQPQHF. In DNA form, the CDR3 reads TGTGCCAGCACCCTCCATTCGACAGGGGGCCATCAGCCCCAGCATTTT. The V call is TRBV7-2, the J call TRBJ1-5; 10 bases map to TRBD1. Germline CDR1 and CDR2: SGHTA and FQGNSA. With V trimmed by 7 bases and J by 5 bases, 11 bases remained unmatched. This CDR3 region has 16 residues.

This clone occurred once. This chain links TRBV6-6 with TRBJ1-5; D is unclear. The CDR3 is 15 residues long. Trimming left V 2 bases short and J 9 bases short, with 17 bases between. The germline V gene has CDR1 MNHNY and CDR2 SVGAGI (reference sequence). This chain's CDR3 is CASSYPPPSNGPQHF. The CDR3 DNA is TGTGCCAGCAGTTACCCGCCTCCTAGTAATGGGCCCCAGCATTTT.

This clone was seen more than once but under ten times. The chain is built from TRBV9 and TRBJ2-1, with 8 bases aligning to TRBD2. Trimming cost V 0 bases and J 7 bases; bases outside gene matches: 15. Germline assignment: CDR1 SGDLS and CDR2 YYNGEE. The length of the CDR3 is 18 residues. CDR3 region: CASSVERWGLGRVNEQFF. CDR3 sequence (DNA): TGTGCCAGCAGCGTAGAAAGGTGGGGTCTCGGGAGGGTAAATGAGCAGTTCTTC.

This clone was seen more than once but under ten times. The chain couples TRBV9 to TRBJ1-2, with TRBD1 matching 9 bases. V lost 1 base and J lost 6; bases outside the gene matches: 4. In germline, CDR1 is SGDLS, CDR2 YYNGEE. The CDR3 consists of 14 residues. CDR3 residues: CASSVWTGEDGYTF. CDR3 sequence (DNA): TGTGCCAGCAGCGTATGGACAGGGGAGGATGGCTACACCTTC.

This clone has a handful of counts. The V call is TRBV5-1, the J call TRBJ2-1; the D gene is possibly TRBD2 (6 bases). The CDR3 is 13 amino acids. Germline V CDR1 and CDR2: SGHRS, YFSETQ. V was clipped by 4 bases and J by 1 base, with 6 bases between them. CDR3 in amino acids: CASSRESYNEQFF. In DNA form, the CDR3 reads TGCGCCAGCAGCCGGGAGTCCTACAATGAGCAGTTCTTC.

The genes are TRBV15 and TRBJ2-3, with 9 bases that match TRBD2. Per the germline V gene, CDR1 is LNHNV and CDR2 is YYDKDF (reference sequence). This CDR3 spans 16 amino acids. V shed 6 bases and J 6 bases; nucleotides not matched to a gene: 13. CDR3 sequence reads: CATREGGRAVSDTQYF. The DNA of the CDR3 is TGTGCCACCAGGGAAGGCGGGAGGGCCGTGTCTGATACGCAGTATTTT.

The chain is built from TRBV5-1 and TRBJ2-3, with D hard to call. V was pared by 1 base and J by 4 bases, with 7 bases between. The CDR3 totals 13 residues. Germline assignment: CDR1 SGHRS and CDR2 YFSETQ. CDR3 amino acids: CASSLRNADTQYF. For the CDR3, the DNA is TGCGCCAGCAGCTTGCGGAACGCAGATACGCAGTATTTT.

V usage is TRBV5-1 and J usage is TRBJ1-4; D unresolved. This CDR3 is 14 amino acids long. Germline CDR1 is SGHRS and CDR2 is YFSETQ. Between the trimmed V and J ends, which lost 3 bases and 2 bases, there was a span of 8 bases. CDR3: CASSSAVTNEKLFF. The CDR3 DNA reads TGCGCCAGCAGCTCGGCAGTTACTAATGAAAAACTGTTTTTT.

There are a few counts of this clone. CDR3 sequence (DNA): TGCGCCAGCAGAAAAGGGACAGGGAATCCGAACACTGAAGCTTTCTTT. Amino acid sequence: CASRKGTGNPNTEAFF. The genes are TRBV4-1 and TRBJ1-1; 9 bases line up with TRBD1. Germline V gene data show CDR1 as MGHRA and CDR2 as YSYEKL. The CDR3 is made up of 16 amino acids. The V segment lost 6 bases and the J segment 1 base; nucleotides outside the gene matches: 9.

The chain joins TRBV10-3 to TRBJ2-5; TRBD1 agrees at 9 bases. Matching the DNA end better, TRBJ2-7 makes the J call doubtful. Germline lookup yields CDR1 ENHRY and CDR2 SYGVKD. This CDR3 comprises 14 residues. CDR3 region: CAISGWDRDYEQYF. The CDR3 nucleotides are TGTGCCATCAGTGGCTGGGACAGGGACTACGAGCAGTACTTC.

This clone turned up a few times. The chain recombines TRBV15 with TRBJ2-7; D gene unclear. CDR3 size: 14 residues. Germline V CDR1 and CDR2: LNHNV, YYDKDF (reference sequence). The V end lost 1 base, the J end lost 0 bases, and 7 bases lay between the germline ends. This chain's CDR3 is CATSRAQLSYEQYF. CDR3 DNA sequence: TGTGCCACCAGCAGAGCACAGCTCTCCTACGAGCAGTACTTC. Based on the CDR3 plus reference TRBV15 and TRBJ2-7, the full variable domain is DAMVIQNPRYQVTQFGKPVTLSCSQTLNHNVMYWYQQKSSQAPKLLFHYYDKDFNNEADTPDNFQSRRPNTSFCFLDIRSPGLGDTAMYLCATSRAQLSYEQYFGPGTRLTVT.

This clone was counted a few times. The chain employs TRBV5-1 and TRBJ1-5; D call uncertain. V was shortened by 0 bases and J by 3 bases, with 10 bases between the two germline ends. This CDR3 spans 15 amino acids. Germline loops: CDR1 SGHRS, CDR2 YFSETQ. DNA for the CDR3: TGCGCCAGCAGCTTGGATGGGGTTACCAATCAGCCCCAGCATTTT. It specifies CASSLDGVTNQPQHF.

The chain combines TRBV2 with TRBJ2-3; D is tentatively TRBD1 or TRBD2 (5 bases each). The V gene lost 5 bases and the J gene lost 5 bases, with 14 bases spanning the gap. Per germline, CDR1 SNHLY and CDR2 FYNNEI. The length of the CDR3 is 14 residues. The CDR3: CASSPLGVGDTQYF. CDR3 DNA: TGTGCCAGCAGTCCCTTGGGGGTTGGAGATACGCAGTATTTT.

V is TRBV9 and J is TRBJ1-1; the D is unclear. The CDR3 runs 18 residues. Trimming shortened V by 0 bases and J by 4 bases, and 22 bases separated the two germline ends. Germline-derived CDR1 and CDR2 are SGDLS and YYNGEE. The CDR3 bases are TGTGCCAGCAGCGTAGGAAGGCGGGCGTTGGCGGGATCCACTGAAGCTTTCTTT. The encoded protein is CASSVGRRALAGSTEAFF.

The rearrangement uses TRBV2 and TRBJ2-7, with 7 bases matching TRBD1. Germline values: CDR1 SNHLY, CDR2 FYNNEI. This CDR3 has 14 residues. Trimming at V came to 10 bases and at J to 6 bases, leaving 15 bases not matched to a gene. The DNA of the CDR3 is TGTGCCACCCAGGACAGGCGAAGCACCTCCGAGCAGTACTTC. Translating gives CATQDRRSTSEQYF.

V gene TRBV7-9 combines with J gene TRBJ2-1; the match to TRBD1 covers 8 bases. The CDR3 extends over 14 amino acids. Germline CDR1 SEHNR, CDR2 FQNEAQ (reference sequence). Trimming cost V 9 bases and J 1 base; bases outside gene matches: 5. The CDR3 reads CASQGAGSYNEQFF. CDR3 coding DNA: TGTGCCAGTCAGGGGGCAGGGTCCTACAATGAGCAGTTCTTC.

The gene calls are TRBV7-2 and TRBJ1-5; tentative D call: TRBD1 (6 bases). CDR1 is SGHTA, CDR2 FQGNSA, per germline. Between the trimmed V and J ends, which lost 3 bases and 5 bases, there was a span of 11 bases. The CDR3 is made up of 14 amino acids. The CDR3 sequence is CASSLVPGDQPQHF. The CDR3 region has the DNA TGTGCCAGCAGCTTGGTCCCAGGGGATCAGCCCCAGCATTTT.

The rearrangement joins TRBV29-1 to TRBJ1-5; a weak D match, TRBD1 (6 bases). V was cut by 6 bases and J by 0 bases, with 15 bases left in between. CDR1 is SQVTM and CDR2 is ANQGSEA in the germline V gene. The CDR3 loop spans 15 amino acids. The CDR3 loop reads CSVLQGSDSNQPQHF. The CDR3 DNA is TGCAGCGTGCTACAGGGAAGTGATAGCAATCAGCCCCAGCATTTT.

This clone was counted only a few times. This sequence joins TRBV29-1 and TRBJ2-4; D is unclear. The CDR3 extends over 14 amino acids. The germline CDR1 and CDR2 sequences are SQVTM and ANQGSEA. V lost 2 bases and J lost 0, with 8 bases in between. The DNA of the CDR3 is TGCAGCGTTGAACAGAAACTAGCCAAAAACATTCAGTACTTC. It encodes CSVEQKLAKNIQYF.

The sample holds a few counts of this clone. The junction shows a germline mismatch at one end, possibly a read error. The chain has TRBV18 and TRBJ2-2; D is unclear. The CDR3 length is 9 residues. Germline CDR1 and CDR2: KGHSH and LQKENI. CDR3 in DNA: TGTGCCAGCTCACCACCTTCCATTTTT. This sequence encodes CASSPPSIF.

V usage is TRBV19 and J usage is TRBJ2-7, with unresolved D. V lost 3 bases to trimming and J lost 6 bases, with 9 bases between them. Germline-derived CDR1 and CDR2 are LNHDA and SQIVND (reference sequence). This CDR3 has 12 amino acids. CDR3 in amino acids: CASSIGPGEQYF. The CDR3 bases are TGTGCCAGTAGTATTGGTCCGGGCGAGCAGTACTTC.

V is TRBV5-1 and J is TRBJ1-4, with D perhaps TRBD1 (5 bases). Germline CDR1 and CDR2: SGHRS and YFSETQ. With 2 bases removed from V and 5 bases from J, the gap between germline ends came to 13 bases. The CDR3 extends over 15 amino acids. The CDR3, as DNA: TGCGCCAGCAGCTTCGGCGGGACCCTCAATGAAAAACTGTTTTTT. Translation: CASSFGGTLNEKLFF.

The chain couples TRBV25-1 to TRBJ1-5, with D maybe TRBD1 (6 bases). Trimming shortened V by 8 bases and J by 1 base, and 12 bases separated the two germline ends. Germline CDR1 and CDR2: MGHDK and SYGVNS. CDR3 length: 14 amino acids. The CDR3 reads CASAPRGSNQPQHF. CDR3 coding DNA: TGTGCCAGCGCTCCGAGGGGGAGCAATCAGCCCCAGCATTTT.

The J gene is TRBJ2-7, the V gene TRBV28, with D perhaps TRBD1 (5 bases). CDR3 length: 13 residues. Germline V gives CDR1 MDHEN, CDR2 SYDVKM. V was clipped by 11 bases and J by 3 bases, with 17 bases between them. The DNA of the CDR3 is TGTGCCGGCTCTCAGGGTCAGCACTACGAGCAGTACTTC. This gives the protein CAGSQGQHYEQYF.

This chain connects TRBV6-5 to TRBJ1-2; possibly TRBD1 for D (6 bases). Trimming left V 2 bases short and J 8 bases short, with 12 bases between. The germline gives CDR1 MNHEY, CDR2 SVGAGI. The CDR3 has 13 amino acids. The CDR3 DNA reads as TGTGCCAGCAGTTACGGGAACAGGGACGGCTACACCTTC. Translating gives CASSYGNRDGYTF.

This clone was observed a handful of times. The chain is built from TRBV6-1 and TRBJ2-7; the match to TRBD1 covers 9 bases. Per germline, CDR1 MNHNS and CDR2 SASEGT. CDR3 length: 14 residues. Losses at the gene ends were 6 bases for V and 6 bases for J; bases not matched to a gene: 9. The CDR3 nucleotides read TGTGCCAGCAGCCGGGACAGGGTATCGCGCGAGCAGTACTTC. Its translation: CASSRDRVSREQYF.